What follows is one TCR beta chain and its context. Sequencing was performed with immunoSEQ multiplex PCR; in TCRdb, only in-frame clones are kept and a portion is missing. Here the sample spans about 45,000 clones, roughly 90% being singletons. This sample was included in a study of control samples from healthy donors and cancer patients. The CDR3 is made up of 16 amino acids. Germline V gene data show CDR1 as SGHDN and CDR2 as FVKESK. Trimming removed 4 bases from V and 7 bases from J, with 22 bases in between. The material sequenced was PBMCs. The gene calls are TRBV14 and TRBJ1-2; D might be TRBD1 (6 bases). This sequence originates from a woman aged 35 to 49 with head and neck cancer. CDR3 nucleotide sequence: TGTGCCAGCAGCCGAGAGAGGTTGGGCAGGGGAGGTGGCTACACCTTC. This gives the protein CASSRERLGRGGGYTF.